The 28 T cell receptor beta chains below were found in one sample sequenced in a study of technical replicates of blood from a few donors. Data came from immunoSEQ multiplex PCR; TCRdb stores just in-frame clones and leaves some out. The profile shows 50,000 to 70,000 clones, roughly 90% of them singletons. What was sequenced was PBMCs. Receptors originate from a human donor in good health. Some clones in this sample may be carry-over from other donors' samples.

The J gene is TRBJ2-1, the V gene TRBV6-6; D is perhaps TRBD1 (6 bases). CDR3 length: 13 amino acids. Trimming stripped 0 bases from V and 8 bases from J, with 8 bases between. Germline V gene sequence: CDR1 MNHNY, CDR2 SVGAGI (reference sequence). This CDR3 reads CASSYSRQDEQFF. The CDR3 coding sequence is TGTGCCAGCAGTTACTCGAGACAGGATGAGCAGTTCTTC.

The chain carries TRBV14 and TRBJ2-1; tentative D call: TRBD2 (5 bases). Per germline, CDR1 SGHDN and CDR2 FVKESK. V lost 1 base to trimming and J lost 9 bases, with 7 bases between them. The CDR3 length is 12 residues. CDR3 DNA sequence: TGTGCCAGCAGCCAAGTCCGGGGTGAGCAGTTCTTC. It yields the protein CASSQVRGEQFF. Based on the CDR3 plus reference TRBV14 and TRBJ2-1, the full variable domain is EAGVTQFPSHSVIEKGQTVTLRCDPISGHDNLYWYRRVMGKEIKFLLHFVKESKQDESGMPNNRFLAERTGGTYSTLKVQPAELEDSGVYFCASSQVRGEQFFGPGTRLTVL.

The rearrangement uses TRBV27 and TRBJ1-2; TRBD1 matches 11 bases. Germline trimming cut 7 bases from V and 7 bases from J; bases unmatched to any gene: 8. In germline, CDR1 is MNHEY, CDR2 SMNVEV (reference sequence). The CDR3 runs to 14 residues. The CDR3 DNA is TGTGCCAGCATGGAGGACAGGGGGCGCGGTGGCTACACCTTC. Amino acid sequence: CASMEDRGRGGYTF.

This chain links TRBV7-6 with TRBJ2-7; 8 bases are shared with TRBD1. The ends lost 5 bases at V and 5 bases at J; junction bases unmatched: 8. The CDR3 has 14 residues. The germline gives CDR1 SGHVS, CDR2 FNYEAQ. The CDR3 bases are TGTGCCAGCAGCCCCAGACCACAGGGGGACGAGCAGTACTTC. Its protein is CASSPRPQGDEQYF.

This clone was seen a single time. The chain recombines TRBV10-3 with TRBJ2-2; 7 positions agree with TRBD2. Germline CDR1 ENHRY, CDR2 SYGVKD. The ends lost 10 bases at V and 4 bases at J; junction bases unmatched: 12. This CDR3 region has 15 residues. CDR3 region: CATSQEGGPTGELFF. The CDR3 nucleotides read TGTGCCACCTCCCAGGAGGGAGGGCCCACCGGGGAGCTGTTTTTT.

This chain connects TRBV6-5 to TRBJ2-1; TRBD1 agrees at 7 bases. The CDR3 contains 14 residues. The junction had 5 bases not matched to a gene; V was cut back by 6 bases and J by 3 bases. The V gene's germline CDR1 is MNHEY and CDR2 SVGAGI. CDR3 in amino acids: CASRLGTVYNEQFF. DNA of the CDR3: TGTGCCAGCAGACTCGGGACAGTCTACAATGAGCAGTTCTTC.

The V and J genes are TRBV2 and TRBJ1-2, with 7 bases lining up with TRBD1. The germline gives CDR1 SNHLY, CDR2 FYNNEI. The CDR3 length is 15 residues. V lost 2 bases and J lost 5; bases outside the gene matches: 8. For the CDR3, the DNA is TGTGCCAGCAGTGAAACTGGGACAGACCTATATGGCTACACCTTC. Translating gives CASSETGTDLYGYTF.

The chain employs TRBV7-2 and TRBJ2-4; 7 bases are a match to TRBD2. Germline assignment: CDR1 SGHTA and CDR2 FQGNSA. After removal of 5 bases from V and 7 bases from J, the junction contained 8 bases not matched to a gene. There are 14 residues in the CDR3. The chain's CDR3 is CASSPGGSRNIQYF. CDR3 nucleotides: TGTGCCAGCAGCCCCGGGGGGAGTCGGAACATTCAGTACTTC.

This chain connects TRBV2 to TRBJ2-4; a weak D match, TRBD2 (5 bases). The germline gives CDR1 SNHLY, CDR2 FYNNEI. The ends were cut back, 3 bases at V and 0 bases at J, with 12 bases in the middle. This CDR3 has 16 amino acids. The CDR3 DNA reads as TGTGCCAGCAGTGATCGCGAGGGTTTAGCCAAAAACATTCAGTACTTC. Its protein product is CASSDREGLAKNIQYF.

The V and J genes are TRBV5-1 and TRBJ1-2; perhaps TRBD1 as D (5 bases). The germline CDR1 and CDR2 sequences are SGHRS and YFSETQ. V dropped 0 bases and J dropped 4 bases, with 16 bases sitting between them. The length of the CDR3 is 16 residues. CDR3 in DNA: TGCGCCAGCAGCTTGGCTGCGTACACAGGACCCTATGGCTACACCTTC. This translates into CASSLAAYTGPYGYTF.

The gene calls are TRBV2 and TRBJ1-5; 9 nucleotides match TRBD1. The CDR3 length is 16 residues. Germline-derived CDR1 and CDR2 are SNHLY and FYNNEI. V dropped 3 bases and J dropped 6; count of bases not matched to a gene: 9. This chain's CDR3 is CASSDRTGAIFQPQHF. The CDR3 DNA follows: TGTGCCAGCAGTGATAGGACAGGGGCGATATTTCAGCCCCAGCATTTT.

The chain uses TRBV2 and TRBJ2-5; 8 bases are a match to TRBD2. The germline V gene has CDR1 SNHLY and CDR2 FYNNEI. The CDR3 is made up of 16 amino acids. The J segment lost 1 base and the V segment lost 0 bases, leaving 4 bases of the junction unmatched. CDR3 protein: CASSEALGTSQETQYF. The CDR3 DNA is TGTGCCAGCAGTGAAGCGCTGGGGACTAGCCAAGAGACCCAGTACTTC.

The chain employs TRBV9 and TRBJ1-2; no firm D call. Per germline, CDR1 SGDLS and CDR2 YYNGEE. The CDR3 runs to 14 residues. V lost 4 bases and J 6 bases, leaving 16 bases between the germline ends. CDR3 in DNA: TGTGCCAGCAGCTCCCGGGAGGGAATCAATGGCTACACCTTC. Its translation is CASSSREGINGYTF.

This chain connects TRBV30 to TRBJ1-5, with 8 bases lining up with TRBD1. CDR3 length: 15 residues. Germline V gene sequence: CDR1 GTSNPN, CDR2 SVGIG (reference sequence). Unmatched junction bases numbered 4, after V lost 0 bases and J lost 3 bases. CDR3 region: CAWSVPDRVNQPQHF. CDR3 DNA: TGTGCCTGGAGTGTACCGGACAGGGTCAATCAGCCCCAGCATTTT.

The chain employs TRBV7-2 and TRBJ2-3; weak D call: TRBD2 (6 bases). The V and J ends lost 9 bases and 4 bases respectively, with 17 bases between them. The CDR3 spans 14 residues. Looked up from germline, CDR1 is SGHTA and CDR2 is FQGNSA. The DNA for the CDR3 is TGTGCCAGTTCAATGGACTATACGGCAGATACGCAGTATTTT. It yields the protein CASSMDYTADTQYF.

This clone was found a few times. The chain couples TRBV13 to TRBJ2-1, with a weak D call TRBD1 (5 bases). The germline CDR1 and CDR2 sequences are PRHDT and FYEKMQ (reference sequence). V lost 5 bases and J 3 bases, leaving 14 bases between the germline ends. The CDR3 has 15 residues. For the CDR3, the DNA is TGTGCCAGCAGCGAAGAACAGGAGAGCTACAATGAGCAGTTCTTC. Translated: CASSEEQESYNEQFF.

The CDR3 here is CASSLAGNQPQHF. The CDR3 DNA sequence: TGCGCCAGCAGCTTGGCTGGCAATCAGCCCCAGCATTTT. The gene calls are TRBV5-1 and TRBJ1-5; no clear D. Germline V lookup: CDR1 SGHRS, CDR2 YFSETQ. V was shortened by 0 bases and J by 2 bases, with 3 bases between the two germline ends. The CDR3 is made up of 13 amino acids.

The rearrangement uses TRBV11-2 and TRBJ2-7; 12 bases line up with TRBD1. The CDR3 has 14 amino acids. The V gene end was trimmed by 5 bases and the J gene end by 6 bases; junction bases not matched to a gene: 5. Germline CDR1 is SGHAT and CDR2 is FQNNGV. CDR3 sequence reads: CASSTGTGGVEQYF. CDR3 bases: TGTGCCAGCAGCACCGGGACAGGGGGCGTCGAGCAGTACTTC.

This clone was picked up a small number of times. The chain couples TRBV7-2 to TRBJ1-5; TRBD1 might be the D (5 bases). The V and J ends lost 7 bases and 1 base respectively, with 14 bases between them. Germline V CDR1 and CDR2: SGHTA, FQGNSA. There are 15 residues in the CDR3. CDR3 bases: TGTGCCAGCAACCTAGGGACTGGGAGCAATCAGCCCCAGCATTTT. It codes for CASNLGTGSNQPQHF.

The chain has TRBV4-3 and TRBJ1-2; the D is unclear. The CDR3 contains 19 residues. The V gene's germline CDR1 is LGHNA and CDR2 YSLEER. Deletions cut 0 bases from V and 0 bases from J, with 20 bases between. The CDR3 loop reads CASSQDSPGRVGANYGYTF. The CDR3 DNA reads as TGCGCCAGCAGCCAAGATTCGCCTGGTCGGGTCGGAGCTAACTATGGCTACACCTTC.

The chain links TRBV15 to TRBJ2-3; no clear D gene. CDR1 and CDR2 (germline): LNHNV, YYDKDF (reference sequence). The length of the CDR3 is 13 residues. V lost 0 bases and J 5 bases, leaving 6 bases between the germline ends. CDR3 sequence reads: CATSRDVVDTQYF. DNA of the CDR3: TGTGCCACCAGCAGAGATGTAGTAGATACGCAGTATTTT.

J is TRBJ1-2 and V is TRBV5-1, with 7 nucleotides matching TRBD1. CDR1 and CDR2 from the germline V gene are SGHRS and YFSETQ. Germline trimming cut 0 bases from V and 4 bases from J; bases unmatched to any gene: 12. The CDR3 spans 17 residues. CDR3 region: CASSLAGGSFQFYGYTF. As DNA, the CDR3 is TGCGCCAGCAGCTTGGCAGGGGGAAGTTTCCAATTCTATGGCTACACCTTC.

V usage is TRBV27 and J usage is TRBJ2-1; the match to TRBD2 covers 7 bases. This CDR3 spans 14 amino acids. Germline trimming cut 6 bases from V and 4 bases from J; bases unmatched to any gene: 6. The germline CDR1 and CDR2 sequences are MNHEY and SMNVEV (reference sequence). Written as DNA, the CDR3 is TGTGCCAGCAGGGCGGGAGCAGCGTACAATGAGCAGTTCTTC. Translating gives CASRAGAAYNEQFF.

The J gene is TRBJ1-4, the V gene TRBV16; 7 bases align to TRBD1. CDR1 and CDR2 from the germline V gene are KGHSY and FQNENV. The CDR3 covers 15 residues. J gave up 7 bases and V 3 bases, and 8 bases lay outside the gene matches. The CDR3 DNA sequence: TGTGCCAGCAGCCACGGACAGGAAAGGGCTGAAAAACTGTTTTTT. Its translation: CASSHGQERAEKLFF.

The chain carries TRBV19 and TRBJ1-5; D is uncertain. The V gene's germline CDR1 is LNHDA and CDR2 SQIVND (reference sequence). The V and J ends lost 7 bases and 2 bases respectively, with 9 bases between them. This CDR3 has 13 residues. The CDR3 sequence: CASNSRGNQPQHF. CDR3 nucleotide sequence: TGTGCCAGTAACAGCCGTGGCAATCAGCCCCAGCATTTT.

This sequence joins TRBV4-1 and TRBJ2-5; 10 bases map to TRBD2. Germline V gene lookup returns CDR1 MGHRA and CDR2 YSYEKL. The ends lost 3 bases at V and 2 bases at J; junction bases unmatched: 6. The CDR3 runs to 16 residues. Written as DNA, the CDR3 is TGCGCCAGCAGCCAGGCAACTAGCGGGAATCAAGAGACCCAGTACTTC. Its protein is CASSQATSGNQETQYF.

The chain has TRBV7-9 and TRBJ2-7; a weak D match, TRBD2 (5 bases). The CDR3 extends over 13 amino acids. The germline V and J ends were trimmed by 5 bases and 5 bases, with 13 bases remaining between them. Germline V lookup: CDR1 SEHNR, CDR2 FQNEAQ (reference sequence). The CDR3 loop reads CASSLRDGNEQYF. CDR3 nucleotide sequence: TGTGCCAGCAGCCTCCGAGACGGGAACGAGCAGTACTTC.

V and J are TRBV7-3 and TRBJ2-7; TRBD2 aligns across 7 bases. The CDR3 is made up of 15 amino acids. Germline trimming cut 5 bases from V and 3 bases from J; bases unmatched to any gene: 10. Germline V gives CDR1 SGHTA, CDR2 FQGTGA. CDR3 loop: CASSRSAGDGYEQYF. CDR3 coding DNA: TGTGCCAGCAGCCGCTCTGCGGGGGATGGCTACGAGCAGTACTTC. The variable domain in full, completed from reference TRBV7-3 and TRBJ2-7, reads GAGVSQTPSNKVTEKGKYVELRCDPISGHTALYWYRQSLGQGPEFLIYFQGTGAADDSGLPNDRFFAVRPEGSVSTLKIQRTERGDSAVYLCASSRSAGDGYEQYFGPGTRLTVT.